Presented here are 11 T cell receptor beta chains from one specimen sequenced in a study of blood T cell repertoires in COVID-19. Profiled with immunoSEQ multiplex PCR; TCRdb holds only in-frame clones, not every one. Of about 440,000 clones in the sample, approximately 89% were seen once. The sequenced material came from peripheral blood. The receptor source for this set is a woman aged 45-65 years with COVID-19, enrolled during active disease.

The chain employs TRBV5-1 and TRBJ2-3; TRBD2 might be the D (6 bases). V lost 1 base to trimming and J lost 2 bases, with 14 bases between them. CDR1 is SGHRS, CDR2 YFSETQ, per germline. This CDR3 region has 16 residues. The CDR3, as DNA: TGCGCCAGCAGCTTGATACCCGGGGAGGTCACAGATACGCAGTATTTT. The encoded protein is CASSLIPGEVTDTQYF.

With respect to this clone: Other DNA sequences within the sample encode an identical CDR3. V gene TRBV7-9 combines with J gene TRBJ1-2; no clear D gene. The CDR3 is 12 amino acids. Germline lookup yields CDR1 SEHNR and CDR2 FQNEAQ (reference sequence). With 1 base removed from V and 5 bases from J, the gap between germline ends came to 5 bases. CDR3 loop: CASSLDSYGYTF. For the CDR3, the DNA is TGTGCCAGCAGCTTAGATAGTTATGGCTACACCTTC. Full variable domain (outside the CDR3, taken from reference TRBV7-9 and TRBJ1-2): DTGVSQNPRHKITKRGQNVTFRCDPISEHNRLYWYRQTLGQGPEFLTYFQNEAQLEKSRLLSDRFSAERPKGSFSTLEIQRTEQGDSAMYLCASSLDSYGYTFGSGTRLTVV.

This chain connects TRBV3-1 (or the pseudogene TRBV3-2) to TRBJ2-3; D is perhaps TRBD2 (6 bases). From germline, CDR1 is LGHDT and CDR2 YNNKEL (reference sequence). The CDR3 extends over 14 amino acids. V was clipped by 1 base and J by 4 bases, with 9 bases between them. CDR3 in DNA: TGTGCCAGCAGCCAAGCGGGGGAGGCAGATACGCAGTATTTT. Translation: CASSQAGEADTQYF.

V usage is TRBV6-6 and J usage is TRBJ2-1; D possibly corresponds to TRBD2 (7 bases). Germline loops: CDR1 MNHNY, CDR2 SVGAGI (reference sequence). V dropped 5 bases and J dropped 0 bases, with 14 bases sitting between them. This CDR3 has 16 residues. The CDR3 sequence: CASSRKGGDSYNEQFF. CDR3 coding DNA: TGTGCCAGCAGTCGGAAGGGGGGGGACTCCTACAATGAGCAGTTCTTC.

This chain uses TRBV20-1 with TRBJ2-1; no clear D gene. This CDR3 spans 11 amino acids. Trimming removed 5 bases at V and 10 bases at J, with 12 bases between. Germline CDR1 DFQATT, CDR2 SNEGSKA (reference sequence). CDR3 bases: TGCAGTGCTCTTCGGGTTGGAGAGCAGTTCTTC. Translation: CSALRVGEQFF.

This rearrangement joins TRBV28 to TRBJ2-7; TRBD2 matches at 7 bases. Germline trimming cut 1 base from V and 2 bases from J; bases unmatched to any gene: 5. The length of the CDR3 is 15 residues. Germline V lookup: CDR1 MDHEN, CDR2 SYDVKM. The CDR3 DNA reads TGTGCCAGCAGTTTATTGACTAGCAGAACCTACGAGCAGTACTTC. Its protein product is CASSLLTSRTYEQYF.

J is TRBJ2-6 and V is TRBV5-1; 7 nucleotides align to TRBD1. This CDR3 spans 16 amino acids. J lost 0 bases, V lost 5 bases, and 5 bases had no gene match. Germline assignment: CDR1 SGHRS and CDR2 YFSETQ. CDR3 coding DNA: TGCGCCAGCAGTACGGGACAGATCTCTGGGGCCAACGTCCTGACTTTC. This sequence encodes CASSTGQISGANVLTF. Filled out from reference TRBV5-1 and TRBJ2-6, the complete variable domain reads KAGVTQTPRYLIKTRGQQVTLSCSPISGHRSVSWYQQTPGQGLQFLFEYFSETQRNKGNFPGRFSGRQFSNSRSEMNVSTLELGDSALYLCASSTGQISGANVLTFGAGSRLTVL.

The genes are TRBV5-6 and TRBJ2-7; tentative D call: TRBD2 (6 bases). This CDR3 spans 13 amino acids. V was clipped by 7 bases and J by 7 bases, with 18 bases between them. In germline, CDR1 is SGHDT, CDR2 YYEEEE. CDR3 nucleotide sequence: TGTGCCAGCCGTAGGCGGGGAATGGGGGAGCAGTACTTC. Its translation: CASRRRGMGEQYF.

The rearrangement joins TRBV4-2 to TRBJ1-1, with D perhaps matching TRBD1 (5 bases). This CDR3 spans 15 amino acids. Between the trimmed V and J ends, which lost 2 bases and 0 bases, there was a span of 10 bases. Germline CDR1 is LGHNA and CDR2 is YNFKEQ. The CDR3 DNA sequence: TGTGCCAGCAGCCAAACCGGGACTATGAACACTGAAGCTTTCTTT. Protein sequence: CASSQTGTMNTEAFF.

The gene calls are TRBV4-1 and TRBJ1-5; D unresolved. V was pared by 2 bases and J by 0 bases, with 14 bases between. The CDR3 is made up of 17 amino acids. The germline V gene encodes CDR1 MGHRA and CDR2 YSYEKL. This chain's CDR3 is CASSQSPLPDSNQPQHF. Here the CDR3 DNA reads TGCGCCAGCAGCCAAAGCCCCCTGCCCGATAGCAATCAGCCCCAGCATTTT.

V usage is TRBV9 and J usage is TRBJ1-2, with 8 positions matching TRBD1. Germline V lookup: CDR1 SGDLS, CDR2 YYNGEE. The CDR3 is 14 amino acids. Trimming cost V 4 bases and J 8 bases; bases outside gene matches: 10. CDR3 sequence: CASSSRQGTWGYTF. For the CDR3, the DNA is TGTGCCAGCAGCTCTCGACAGGGGACATGGGGCTACACCTTC. The full variable domain, with the rest looked up from reference TRBV9 and TRBJ1-2, is DSGVTQTPKHLITATGQRVTLRCSPRSGDLSVYWYQQSLDQGLQFLIQYYNGEERAKGNILERFSAQQFPDLHSELNLSSLELGDSALYFCASSSRQGTWGYTFGSGTRLTVV.